This T cell receptor (beta chain) was sequenced during a study of T cell responses to AZD1222 COVID-19 vaccine. The data were produced by immunoSEQ multiplex PCR, yet TCRdb's version contains in-frame clones alone and is incomplete. The sample carries fewer than 120,000 clones, around 90% recorded once. This clone has just one count. Antigen: not known. CDR3 length equals 17 residues. Germline CDR1 and CDR2: LNHNV and YYDKDF (reference sequence). The V end was cut by 3 bases, the J end by 0 bases, with 15 bases between. The study, taken as a whole, reports: Most donors were white British and more were female, and clonal diversity was possibly underestimated. With dominance at 160-218 and 743-854, vaccine-associated CD4 TCRs spanned spike. Sampling that yielded the repertoires occurred only after the peak T cell response.

This clonotype was sampled from an adult in good health. Here the sequenced sample was peripheral blood, taken on day 0 of AZD1222 vaccination. The rearrangement uses TRBV15 and TRBJ1-5, with D perhaps TRBD1 (6 bases). CDR3 protein: CATSSPWTEYSNQPQHF. The CDR3 coding sequence is TGTGCCACCAGCAGCCCATGGACAGAGTATAGCAATCAGCCCCAGCATTTT.